These 2 T cell receptor beta chains were sequenced from one sample in a study of blood T cell repertoires in COVID-19. TCRdb's table, derived via immunoSEQ multiplex PCR, lists solely in-frame clones and lacks some. This sample carries 100,000 or so clones, 81% of them seen once, and the ten largest clones take less than 15%. Material for sequencing was peripheral blood. The origin of the receptors is a human donor in a cohort sampled during active COVID-19.

This chain joins TRBV6-6 and TRBJ2-2; 9 positions match TRBD2. V lost 2 bases and J lost 5; bases outside the gene matches: 3. This CDR3 region has 15 residues. Looked up from germline, CDR1 is MNHNY and CDR2 is SVGAGI (reference sequence). This chain's CDR3 is CASSYAGGQTGELFF. DNA of the CDR3: TGTGCCAGCAGTTACGCGGGGGGGCAAACCGGGGAGCTGTTTTTT.

The chain couples TRBV11-2 to TRBJ2-1, with D perhaps matching TRBD2 (6 bases). Trimming shortened V by 5 bases and J by 2 bases, and 19 bases separated the two germline ends. The CDR3 consists of 17 residues. The germline gives CDR1 SGHAT, CDR2 FQNNGV. DNA of the CDR3: TGTGCCAGCAGCCCCTTTGTAGGGACTCCTACCTACAATGAGCAGTTCTTC. Encoded protein: CASSPFVGTPTYNEQFF.